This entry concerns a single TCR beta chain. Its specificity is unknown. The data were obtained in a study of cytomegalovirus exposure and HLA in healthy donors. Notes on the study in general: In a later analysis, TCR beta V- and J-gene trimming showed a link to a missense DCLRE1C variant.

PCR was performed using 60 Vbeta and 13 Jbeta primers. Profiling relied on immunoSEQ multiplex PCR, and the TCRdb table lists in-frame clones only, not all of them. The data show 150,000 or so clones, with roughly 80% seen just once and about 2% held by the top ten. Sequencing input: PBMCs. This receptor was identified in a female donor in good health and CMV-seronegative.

CDR3 in amino acids: CASSLGLAEIYEQYF. In DNA, the CDR3 is TGTGCCAGCAGCTTGGGGCTAGCGGAGATTTACGAGCAGTACTTC. The V call is TRBV5-5, the J call TRBJ2-7; 7 bases fit TRBD2. Germline-derived CDR1 and CDR2 are SGHKS and YYEKEE (reference sequence). The CDR3 has 15 residues. Trimming cost V 0 bases and J 4 bases; bases outside gene matches: 7.